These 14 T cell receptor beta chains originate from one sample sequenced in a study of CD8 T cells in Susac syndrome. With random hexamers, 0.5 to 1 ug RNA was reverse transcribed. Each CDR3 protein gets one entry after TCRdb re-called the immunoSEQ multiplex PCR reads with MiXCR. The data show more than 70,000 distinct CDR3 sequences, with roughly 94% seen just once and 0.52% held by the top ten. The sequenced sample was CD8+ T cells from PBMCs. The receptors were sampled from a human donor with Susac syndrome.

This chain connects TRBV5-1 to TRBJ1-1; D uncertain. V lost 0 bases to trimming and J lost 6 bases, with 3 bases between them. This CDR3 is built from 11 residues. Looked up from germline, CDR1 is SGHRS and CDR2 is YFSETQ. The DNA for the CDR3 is TGCGCCAGCAGCTTGGGGCCTGAAGCTTTCTTT. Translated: CASSLGPEAFF. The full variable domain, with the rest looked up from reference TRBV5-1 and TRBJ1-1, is KAGVTQTPRYLIKTRGQQVTLSCSPISGHRSVSWYQQTPGQGLQFLFEYFSETQRNKGNFPGRFSGRQFSNSRSEMNVSTLELGDSALYLCASSLGPEAFFGQGTRLTVV.

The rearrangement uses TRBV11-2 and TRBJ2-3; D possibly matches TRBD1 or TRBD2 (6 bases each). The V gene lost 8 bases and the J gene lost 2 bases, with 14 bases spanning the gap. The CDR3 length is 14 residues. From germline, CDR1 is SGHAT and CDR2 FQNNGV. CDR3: CASRGTPFTDTQYF. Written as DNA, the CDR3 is TGTGCCAGCCGCGGGACACCGTTCACAGATACGCAGTATTTT.

Here the CDR3 reads CSAPSGSGANVLTF. DNA for the CDR3: TGCAGCGCCCCATCCGGCTCTGGGGCCAACGTCCTGACTTTC. The chain links TRBV29-1 to TRBJ2-6; D is unresolved. Per germline, CDR1 SQVTM and CDR2 ANQGSEA. This CDR3 comprises 14 residues. Between the trimmed V and J ends, which lost 7 bases and 0 bases, there was a span of 10 bases. Drawing the rest from reference TRBV29-1 and TRBJ2-6, the complete variable domain is SAVISQKPSRDICQRGTSLTIQCQVDSQVTMMFWYRQQPGQSLTLIATANQGSEATYESGFVIDKFPISRPNLTFSTLTVSNMSPEDSSIYLCSAPSGSGANVLTFGAGSRLTVL.

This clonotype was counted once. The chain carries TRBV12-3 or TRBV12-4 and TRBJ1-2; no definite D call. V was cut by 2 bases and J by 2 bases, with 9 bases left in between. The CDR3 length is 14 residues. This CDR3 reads CASSLPSLNYGYTF. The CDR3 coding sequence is TGTGCCAGCAGTTTACCTTCCTTAAACTATGGCTACACCTTC.

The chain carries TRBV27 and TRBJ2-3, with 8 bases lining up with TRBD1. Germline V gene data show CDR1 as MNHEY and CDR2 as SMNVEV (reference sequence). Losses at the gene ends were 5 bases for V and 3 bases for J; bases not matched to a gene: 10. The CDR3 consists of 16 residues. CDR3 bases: TGTGCCAGCAGTCCCACCGGACAGGGTAGGACAGATACGCAGTATTTT. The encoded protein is CASSPTGQGRTDTQYF.

CDR3 coding DNA: TGTGCCAGTAGTGTATCAGGGGGTCGGAATGAGCAGTTCTTC. Translating it yields CASSVSGGRNEQFF. The chain is built from TRBV19 and TRBJ2-1; TRBD1 matches 7 bases. The V gene's germline CDR1 is LNHDA and CDR2 SQIVND (reference sequence). V was clipped by 5 bases and J by 7 bases; unmatched bases: 8. The CDR3 covers 14 residues.

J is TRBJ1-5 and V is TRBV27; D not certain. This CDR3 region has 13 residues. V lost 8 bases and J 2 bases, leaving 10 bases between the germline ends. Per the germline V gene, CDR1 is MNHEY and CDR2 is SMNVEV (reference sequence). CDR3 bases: TGTGCCAGCCAGAAGACGGGCAATCAGCCCCAGCATTTT. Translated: CASQKTGNQPQHF.

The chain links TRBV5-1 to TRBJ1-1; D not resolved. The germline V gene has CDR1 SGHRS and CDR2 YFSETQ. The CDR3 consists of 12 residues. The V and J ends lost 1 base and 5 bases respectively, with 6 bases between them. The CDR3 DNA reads TGCGCCAGCAGCTTGTTAGGAACTGAAGCTTTCTTT. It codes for CASSLLGTEAFF.

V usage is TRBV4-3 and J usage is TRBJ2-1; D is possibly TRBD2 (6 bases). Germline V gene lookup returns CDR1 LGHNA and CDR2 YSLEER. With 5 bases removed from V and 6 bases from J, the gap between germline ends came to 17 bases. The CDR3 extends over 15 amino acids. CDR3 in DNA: TGCGCCAGCAGCTTCCGGGACTCCTCGGTCAATGAGCAGTTCTTC. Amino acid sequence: CASSFRDSSVNEQFF.

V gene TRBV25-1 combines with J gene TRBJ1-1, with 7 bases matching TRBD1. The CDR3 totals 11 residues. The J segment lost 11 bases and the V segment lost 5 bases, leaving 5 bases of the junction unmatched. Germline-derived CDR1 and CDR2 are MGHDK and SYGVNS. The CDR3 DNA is TGTGCCAGCAGTACAGGGGAGGCGGCTTTCTTT. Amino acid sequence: CASSTGEAAFF.

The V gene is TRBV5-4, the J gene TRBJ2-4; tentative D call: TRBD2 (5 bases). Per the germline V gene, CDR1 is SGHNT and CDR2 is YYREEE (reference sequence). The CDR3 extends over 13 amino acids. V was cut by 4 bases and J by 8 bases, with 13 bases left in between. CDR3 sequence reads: CASSGSGSYIQYF. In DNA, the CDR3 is TGTGCCAGCAGCGGATCGGGGTCCTACATTCAGTACTTC.

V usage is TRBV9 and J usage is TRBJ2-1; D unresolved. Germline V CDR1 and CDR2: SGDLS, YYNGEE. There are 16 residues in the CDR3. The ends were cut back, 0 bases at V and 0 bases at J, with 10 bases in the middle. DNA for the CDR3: TGTGCCAGCAGCGTAGACGTGAATCCCTCCTACAATGAGCAGTTCTTC. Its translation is CASSVDVNPSYNEQFF. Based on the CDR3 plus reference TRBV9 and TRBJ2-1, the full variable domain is DSGVTQTPKHLITATGQRVTLRCSPRSGDLSVYWYQQSLDQGLQFLIQYYNGEERAKGNILERFSAQQFPDLHSELNLSSLELGDSALYFCASSVDVNPSYNEQFFGPGTRLTVL.

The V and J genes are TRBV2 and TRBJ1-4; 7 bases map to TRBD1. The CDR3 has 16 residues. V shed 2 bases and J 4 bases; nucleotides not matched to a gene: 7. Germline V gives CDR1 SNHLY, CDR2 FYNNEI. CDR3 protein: CASSEREDRLNEKLFF. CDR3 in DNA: TGTGCCAGCAGTGAAAGAGAGGACAGGCTTAATGAAAAACTGTTTTTT.

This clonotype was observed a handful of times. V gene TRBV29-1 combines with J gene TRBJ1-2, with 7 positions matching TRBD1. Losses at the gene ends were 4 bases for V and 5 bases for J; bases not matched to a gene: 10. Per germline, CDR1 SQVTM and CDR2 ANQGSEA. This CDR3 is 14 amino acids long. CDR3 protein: CSVGPDRLRYGYTF. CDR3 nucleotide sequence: TGCAGCGTTGGCCCGGACAGGCTCAGATATGGCTACACCTTC.